One sample yielded the 21 T cell receptor beta chains listed below, sequenced in a study of T cells in Graves' hyperthyroidism and ophthalmopathy. Researchers amplified the TCR beta CDR3 regions from RNA transcripts. HTBI primers drove first-round RT-PCR of the TCR CDR3. TCRdb re-derived calls from the multiplex PCR reads in MiXCR, one entry per CDR3 protein. Among fewer than 250,000 distinct CDR3 sequences, around 26% were seen once, and the ten largest hold about a third. Material: blood. These receptors came from a woman aged 40 to 50 with Graves' ophthalmopathy.

The chain links TRBV12-3 or TRBV12-4 to TRBJ2-7, with 12 nucleotides matching TRBD2. The J segment lost 4 bases and the V segment lost 7 bases, leaving 8 bases of the junction unmatched. The CDR3 runs 15 residues. In nucleotides, the CDR3 is TGTGCCAGCACCGAAGGACTAGCGGGAAAGTACGAGCAGTACTTC. This sequence encodes CASTEGLAGKYEQYF.

This clonotype was counted ten times or more. The V and J genes are TRBV19 and TRBJ2-7; D may correspond to TRBD1 or TRBD2 (5 bases each). CDR1 LNHDA and CDR2 SQIVND come from the germline V gene (reference sequence). V lost 3 bases to trimming and J lost 2 bases, with 14 bases between them. CDR3 length equals 15 residues. This CDR3 reads CASSMGPRGTYEQYF. The CDR3 region has the DNA TGTGCCAGTAGTATGGGACCTAGAGGTACCTACGAGCAGTACTTC.

Ten or more counts support this clonotype. This chain connects TRBV20-1 to TRBJ2-7; 12 nucleotides line up with TRBD2. CDR1 and CDR2 (germline): DFQATT, SNEGSKA (reference sequence). V was clipped by 6 bases and J by 4 bases; unmatched bases: 10. This CDR3 is built from 15 residues. DNA of the CDR3: TGCAGTGCCCTTTCGCGACTAGCGGGAGATTACGAGCAGTACTTC. This gives the protein CSALSRLAGDYEQYF.

V and J are TRBV6-2 or TRBV6-3 and TRBJ2-5; 8 bases are a match to TRBD2. V dropped 7 bases and J dropped 4; count of bases not matched to a gene: 8. The CDR3 is 14 residues long. The V gene's germline CDR1 is MNHEY and CDR2 SVGEGT. The CDR3 DNA is TGTGCCAGCACCAGCGGGAGATTATTAGAGACCCAGTACTTC. Translated, it gives CASTSGRLLETQYF.

This clonotype was seen a few times. The genes are TRBV27 and TRBJ2-2; D tentatively reads TRBD1 or TRBD2 (5 bases each). This CDR3 contains 14 residues. Germline-derived CDR1 and CDR2 are MNHEY and SMNVEV (reference sequence). Trimming left V 4 bases short and J 4 bases short, with 10 bases between. CDR3 protein: CASSYLGVTGELFF. The CDR3 bases are TGTGCCAGCAGTTACTTGGGGGTCACCGGGGAGCTGTTTTTT.

As regards this clonotype: Because it lacks the conserved phenylalanine or tryptophan at the end, this CDR3 is likely a read error. The chain couples TRBV6-5 to TRBJ1-2; 9 bases map to TRBD1. The CDR3 has 15 residues. V trimming: 4 bases; J trimming: 7 bases; junction bases outside the gene matches: 10. Looked up from germline, CDR1 is MNHEY and CDR2 is SVGAGI. In DNA form, the CDR3 reads TGTGCCAGCAGTTCTAACAGGGGGCGGGGTAGTGGCTACACCCTC. Translation gives CASSSNRGRGSGYTL.

The rearrangement links TRBV20-1 to TRBJ2-5; D unclear. The CDR3 runs to 14 residues. Deletions cut 6 bases from V and 5 bases from J, with 19 bases between. In germline, CDR1 is DFQATT, CDR2 SNEGSKA (reference sequence). CDR3 region: CSAPRTNLGETQYF. The CDR3 DNA sequence: TGCAGTGCCCCCAGGACCAACTTAGGGGAGACCCAGTACTTC.

This clonotype has at least ten counts. The gene calls are TRBV7-8 and TRBJ2-4, with unresolved D. This CDR3 contains 13 residues. V lost 2 bases and J 8 bases, leaving 10 bases between the germline ends. The V gene's germline CDR1 is SGHVS and CDR2 FQNEAQ. This CDR3 is CASSLRIVDIQYF. DNA of the CDR3: TGTGCCAGCAGCTTACGGATAGTTGACATTCAGTACTTC.

A word on this clonotype: This may come from a read error, since a much larger clone is one base off. Here the CDR3 reads CAIGFRDRGRLVSYEQYF. The CDR3 DNA reads as TGTGCCATCGGCTTCCGGGACAGGGGGAGATTAGTGAGTTACGAGCAGTACTTC. This chain connects TRBV10-3 to TRBJ2-7; 11 nucleotides align to TRBD1. The trim removed 8 bases at V and 4 bases at J, leaving 19 bases unmatched. The CDR3 consists of 18 residues. From germline, CDR1 is ENHRY and CDR2 SYGVKD.

V usage is TRBV20-1 and J usage is TRBJ2-6; D gene ambiguous. Trimming took off 6 bases at V and 2 bases at J, with 8 bases between the two ends. The length of the CDR3 is 13 residues. In germline, CDR1 is DFQATT, CDR2 SNEGSKA (reference sequence). This CDR3 is CSAMRAGANVLTF. As DNA, the CDR3 is TGCAGTGCCATGAGAGCTGGGGCCAACGTCCTGACTTTC.

This clonotype was seen at least ten times. This rearrangement joins TRBV7-2 to TRBJ1-1, with a weak D call TRBD1 (6 bases). CDR1 and CDR2 (germline): SGHTA, FQGNSA. V was trimmed by 8 bases and J by 1 base, leaving 14 bases between them. The CDR3 extends over 14 amino acids. CDR3 coding DNA: TGTGCCAGCGCTTGGAAGGGGGGGAACACTGAAGCTTTCTTT. It yields the protein CASAWKGGNTEAFF.

Ten or more counts support this clonotype. This chain links TRBV12-3 or TRBV12-4 with TRBJ1-5; D uncertain. The CDR3 contains 16 residues. V lost 1 base and J lost 2, with 12 bases in between. The chain's CDR3 is CASSLESGWGNQPQHF. Here the CDR3 DNA reads TGTGCCAGCAGTTTAGAGTCAGGATGGGGCAATCAGCCCCAGCATTTT.

This clonotype appeared many times. The J gene is TRBJ2-7, the V gene TRBV4-1, with D perhaps matching TRBD2 (6 bases). Germline CDR1 reads MGHRA; CDR2 reads YSYEKL. V was trimmed by 3 bases and J by 3 bases, leaving 18 bases between them. This CDR3 contains 16 residues. CDR3 residues: CASSQVSAGILYEQYF. CDR3 in DNA: TGCGCCAGCAGCCAGGTTAGCGCGGGAATCCTCTACGAGCAGTACTTC.

At least ten counts were recorded for this clonotype. The genes are TRBV20-1 and TRBJ1-1; tentative D call: TRBD1 (5 bases). The CDR3 has 15 residues. Germline CDR1 reads DFQATT; CDR2 reads SNEGSKA (reference sequence). V gave up 0 bases and J gave up 1 base, with 12 bases separating them. CDR3 amino acids: CSARDPGTGNTEAFF. For the CDR3, the DNA is TGCAGTGCTAGAGATCCCGGGACGGGGAACACTGAAGCTTTCTTT.

The chain carries TRBV12-3 or TRBV12-4 and TRBJ2-7; D remains ambiguous. The CDR3 consists of 14 residues. Trimming stripped 6 bases from V and 0 bases from J, with 12 bases between. DNA for the CDR3: TGTGCCAGCAGCAGATTCCTGAGCTCCTACGAGCAGTACTTC. It is translated as CASSRFLSSYEQYF.

This clonotype was seen ten or more times. The gene calls are TRBV11-2 and TRBJ2-3, with D possibly being TRBD1 or TRBD2 (5 bases each). CDR1 and CDR2 (germline): SGHAT, FQNNGV. The CDR3 has 17 residues. V lost 0 bases to trimming and J lost 9 bases, with 22 bases between them. The CDR3 nucleotides are TGTGCCAGCAGCTTAGATCTCGGGGCAGGGTCATGGTCGACGCAGTATTTT. Amino acids: CASSLDLGAGSWSTQYF.

This clonotype was seen ten or more times. The J gene is TRBJ2-7, the V gene TRBV25-1; 11 bases map to TRBD2. The J segment lost 7 bases and the V segment lost 5 bases, leaving 10 bases of the junction unmatched. The CDR3 totals 15 residues. Per germline, CDR1 MGHDK and CDR2 SYGVNS. CDR3 in DNA: TGTGCCAGCAGTTCAACTAGCGGGAGTCTGGGGGAGCAGTACTTC. Residues: CASSSTSGSLGEQYF.

Many counts were recorded for this clonotype. The V call is TRBV10-3, the J call TRBJ2-5, with D perhaps TRBD2 (5 bases). V was pared by 8 bases and J by 4 bases, with 17 bases between. The germline gives CDR1 ENHRY, CDR2 SYGVKD. CDR3 length: 14 amino acids. The CDR3 nucleotides read TGTGCCATCGGAGAGGCGGGTGGCGGAGAGACCCAGTACTTC. It specifies CAIGEAGGGETQYF.

This chain uses TRBV28 with TRBJ1-2, with TRBD1 as a possible D gene (5 bases). Germline V CDR1 and CDR2: MDHEN, SYDVKM. Deletions cut 8 bases from V and 1 base from J, with 8 bases between. The CDR3 spans 12 residues. CDR3 in amino acids: CASLGDNYGYTF. The CDR3 coding sequence is TGTGCCAGCCTGGGGGATAACTATGGCTACACCTTC.

In its sample, this clonotype was seen many times. V is TRBV12-3 or TRBV12-4 and J is TRBJ2-5; maybe TRBD2 (5 bases). The CDR3 contains 13 residues. Between the trimmed V and J ends, which lost 5 bases and 1 base, there was a span of 8 bases. In nucleotides, the CDR3 is TGTGCCAGCAGTCGGACTCTCCAAGAGACCCAGTACTTC. As protein: CASSRTLQETQYF.

This clonotype was seen many times. The chain uses TRBV20-1 and TRBJ2-7; D remains ambiguous. The germline V gene encodes CDR1 DFQATT and CDR2 SNEGSKA (reference sequence). Trimming left V 6 bases short and J 0 bases short, with 9 bases between. The CDR3 runs to 12 residues. The CDR3 region has the DNA TGCAGTGCACCTCCGTGCTCCTACGAGCAGTACTTC. Amino acid sequence: CSAPPCSYEQYF.